One TCR beta chain is described in this entry. The germline V gene has CDR1 MGHRA and CDR2 YSYEKL. V was trimmed by 0 bases and J by 3 bases, leaving 11 bases between them. The CDR3 runs 15 residues. These data are taken from a study of blood T cell repertoires in COVID-19. At the level of the study: Acute-phase and convalescent COVID-19 samples originated in the United States, Italy and Spain. In each case, the material was cDNA or gDNA derived from T cells, B-cell-depleted T cells, or PBMCs.

Original processing notes: Estimated nucleated cell counts came from reference gene primer amplification. Sequencing used immunoSEQ multiplex PCR; TCRdb keeps in-frame clones, though not all of them. The V and J calls and clone size are taken from that table; D and trimming were inferred from the DNA. The table shows around 150,000 clones, with over 80% occurring only once. The chain recombines TRBV4-1 with TRBJ2-5; D ambiguous. The source material was peripheral blood. The origin of this receptor is a man between 45 and 60 years old with active COVID-19. The chain's CDR3 is CASSQDPLRKETQYF. The CDR3 bases are TGCGCCAGCAGCCAAGATCCCCTAAGAAAAGAGACCCAGTACTTC.